The entry below gives a single T cell receptor beta chain sequence along with its context. TCRdb re-derived calls from the RT-PCR reads in MiXCR, one entry per CDR3 protein. The data show some 550,000 distinct CDR3 sequences, with roughly 25% seen just once and roughly 2.8% held by the top ten. With 3 bases removed from V and 1 base from J, the gap between germline ends came to 16 bases. Germline loops: CDR1 DFQATT, CDR2 SNEGSKA (reference sequence). CDR3 length equals 16 residues. The sample belongs to a study of response to subunit inactivated influenza vaccine. Separately, the same data were catalogued under a study of T cells expressing NK-cell markers. That paper notes: The authors made TCR beta cDNA libraries by 5'RACE template switching. This switching added a universal primer site and UMIs. Each TCR beta repertoire originated in sorted T cells that were CD3+CD56+NKG2C+, CD3+CD56+NKG2C- or CD3+CD56-NKG2C+. HCMV serostatus: most of the eight sequenced donors positive, one negative.

The material was CD4+ T cells sorted from PBMCs, obtained 11 to 12 days after vaccination. The TCR was taken from a man aged 45-60 years who received an inactivated influenza vaccine. The rearrangement links TRBV20-1 to TRBJ2-4; D not resolved. Written as DNA, the CDR3 is TGCAGTGCTAGGGGCGGCAGGATCGGGGCCAAAAACATTCAGTACTTC. Its translation is CSARGGRIGAKNIQYF.